The 21 T cell receptor beta chains below come from one sample, sequenced in a study of cytomegalovirus exposure and HLA in healthy donors. PCR amplification relied on 60 Vbeta primers (plus 13 Jbeta primers). Method: immunoSEQ multiplex PCR; TCRdb's copy keeps in-frame clones and lacks some. This sample's table has 65,000 to 95,000 clones. Sequenced: PBMCs. The source of these receptors is a man aged 25-45 years in good health and CMV-seronegative.

The V and J genes are TRBV5-1 and TRBJ1-1; D gene uncertain. This CDR3 has 12 residues. Trimming removed 3 bases at V and 5 bases at J, with 8 bases between. Looked up from germline, CDR1 is SGHRS and CDR2 is YFSETQ. CDR3 loop: CASSWEGTEAFF. Written as DNA, the CDR3 is TGCGCCAGCAGCTGGGAGGGAACTGAAGCTTTCTTT.

V gene TRBV29-1 combines with J gene TRBJ2-5; TRBD1 might be the D (5 bases). Trimming left V 3 bases short and J 5 bases short, with 13 bases between. Germline V CDR1 and CDR2: SQVTM, ANQGSEA. This CDR3 is built from 13 residues. The CDR3 loop reads CSVEMGRRETQYF. The CDR3 nucleotides read TGCAGCGTTGAGATGGGGCGCAGGGAGACCCAGTACTTC.

This rearrangement joins TRBV5-5 to TRBJ1-1, with D perhaps matching TRBD1 (5 bases). Per the germline V gene, CDR1 is SGHKS and CDR2 is YYEKEE (reference sequence). The CDR3 is 16 amino acids. V was clipped by 4 bases and J by 0 bases, with 16 bases between them. The CDR3 reads CASSQNHRSLNTEAFF. The CDR3 bases are TGTGCCAGCAGCCAAAATCACAGGAGTCTGAACACTGAAGCTTTCTTT. Based on the CDR3 plus reference TRBV5-5 and TRBJ1-1, the full variable domain is DAGVTQSPTHLIKTRGQQVTLRCSPISGHKSVSWYQQVLGQGPQFIFQYYEKEERGRGNFPDRFSARQFPNYSSELNVNALLLGDSALYLCASSQNHRSLNTEAFFGQGTRLTVV.

V and J are TRBV15 and TRBJ2-7, with TRBD2 matching over 10 bases. Trimming cost V 3 bases and J 6 bases; bases outside gene matches: 5. The CDR3 sequence is 14 residues long. Germline V gene sequence: CDR1 LNHNV, CDR2 YYDKDF (reference sequence). The DNA of the CDR3 is TGTGCCACCAGCAGTCCTAGCGGGAGTGGCGAGCAGTACTTC. Protein sequence: CATSSPSGSGEQYF.

The chain combines TRBV6-6 with TRBJ2-1; possibly TRBD1 for D (5 bases). The V gene lost 2 bases and the J gene lost 6 bases, with 14 bases spanning the gap. Per germline, CDR1 MNHNY and CDR2 SVGAGI (reference sequence). The CDR3 totals 15 residues. The chain's CDR3 is CASSYSQGNSNEQFF. CDR3 bases: TGTGCCAGCAGTTACAGTCAGGGTAACTCCAATGAGCAGTTCTTC.

The chain carries TRBV4-1 and TRBJ2-7, with D possibly being TRBD2 (5 bases). Germline assignment: CDR1 MGHRA and CDR2 YSYEKL. V lost 1 base and J 2 bases, leaving 12 bases between the germline ends. This CDR3 is built from 15 residues. CDR3 DNA sequence: TGCGCCAGCAGCCAAGGTCCTAGCCAAACCTACGAGCAGTACTTC. It is translated as CASSQGPSQTYEQYF.

The rearrangement uses TRBV4-1 and TRBJ1-5; unclear D gene. The CDR3 is 13 residues long. Trimming removed 4 bases from V and 6 bases from J, with 10 bases in between. From germline, CDR1 is MGHRA and CDR2 YSYEKL. CDR3: CASSLLAGQPQHF. The CDR3 DNA is TGCGCCAGCAGCCTTCTCGCGGGTCAGCCCCAGCATTTT.

The J gene is TRBJ1-4, the V gene TRBV5-4; TRBD1 might be the D (5 bases). With 3 bases removed from V and 0 bases from J, the gap between germline ends came to 12 bases. Germline loops: CDR1 SGHNT, CDR2 YYREEE (reference sequence). The CDR3 extends over 16 amino acids. As DNA, the CDR3 is TGTGCCAGCAGCTCGGGACTCTTAGCAACTAATGAAAAACTGTTTTTT. It translates to CASSSGLLATNEKLFF.

The gene calls are TRBV2 and TRBJ1-5; D unresolved. The CDR3 length is 15 residues. Germline assignment: CDR1 SNHLY and CDR2 FYNNEI. Trimming took off 7 bases at V and 6 bases at J, with 19 bases between the two ends. The CDR3 nucleotides are TGTGCCAGCAACGCCCGCGACTCCCGCCTTCAGCCCCAGCATTTT. This translates into CASNARDSRLQPQHF.

Comment on this clone: Germline is not matched at one junction end, which may reflect a read error. V is TRBV25-1 and J is TRBJ2-7; TRBD1 agrees at 11 bases. The CDR3 has 15 amino acids. Germline V CDR1 and CDR2: MGHDK, SYGVNS. The CDR3 reads CASRSGQGDSHEQYF. The CDR3 nucleotides are TGTGCCAGCAGATCGGGACAGGGGGACTCCCACGAGCAGTACTTC.

V usage is TRBV19 and J usage is TRBJ2-7, with 9 bases identical to TRBD1. CDR1 and CDR2 (germline): LNHDA, SQIVND (reference sequence). V lost 7 bases and J lost 5; bases outside the gene matches: 6. The CDR3 runs to 13 residues. CDR3 loop: CASKTGGLDEQYF. CDR3 nucleotides: TGTGCCAGTAAGACAGGGGGGCTCGACGAGCAGTACTTC. Full variable domain (missing parts from reference TRBV19 and TRBJ2-7): DGGITQSPKYLFRKEGQNVTLSCEQNLNHDAMYWYRQDPGQGLRLIYYSQIVNDFQKGDIAEGYSVSREKKESFPLTVTSAQKNPTAFYLCASKTGGLDEQYFGPGTRLTVT.

The J gene is TRBJ2-1, the V gene TRBV9; 11 bases match TRBD2. Germline V CDR1 and CDR2: SGDLS, YYNGEE. The CDR3 runs 16 residues. With 4 bases clipped from V and 3 bases from J, the junction kept 6 bases outside the gene matches. The CDR3 DNA reads TGTGCCAGCAGCCTAGGGACTAGCGGATACTACAATGAGCAGTTCTTC. It codes for CASSLGTSGYYNEQFF.

J is TRBJ2-1 and V is TRBV18; TRBD1 aligns across 8 bases. V lost 3 bases, J lost 7 bases, and 5 bases stayed unmatched. CDR1 and CDR2 (germline): KGHSH, LQKENI. This CDR3 spans 14 amino acids. CDR3 sequence (DNA): TGTGCCAGCTCACCGGAGACAGGGGATAATGAGCAGTTCTTC. This gives the protein CASSPETGDNEQFF.

The V gene is TRBV2, the J gene TRBJ2-1, with D uncertain. This CDR3 region has 12 residues. Trimming shortened V by 3 bases and J by 2 bases, and 2 bases separated the two germline ends. Germline V lookup: CDR1 SNHLY, CDR2 FYNNEI. CDR3 DNA: TGTGCCAGCAGTGACACCTACAATGAGCAGTTCTTC. Translated: CASSDTYNEQFF.

V is TRBV27 and J is TRBJ1-5; D remains unclear. This CDR3 spans 14 amino acids. V was trimmed by 2 bases and J by 7 bases, leaving 12 bases between them. The germline gives CDR1 MNHEY, CDR2 SMNVEV (reference sequence). CDR3 residues: CASSLAVDVQPQHF. CDR3 coding DNA: TGTGCCAGCAGTTTAGCGGTTGACGTCCAGCCCCAGCATTTT.

The chain employs TRBV2 and TRBJ2-3, with 7 positions matching TRBD1. Trimming took 8 bases from V and 2 from J; bases not matched to a gene: 10. The germline V gene encodes CDR1 SNHLY and CDR2 FYNNEI. The CDR3 runs to 15 residues. The chain's CDR3 is CASHPQGPYTDTQYF. The CDR3 DNA follows: TGTGCCAGCCATCCACAGGGGCCCTACACAGATACGCAGTATTTT.

The chain uses TRBV4-1 and TRBJ1-2, with a possible D match to TRBD1 (5 bases). The ends were cut back, 3 bases at V and 2 bases at J, with 13 bases in the middle. CDR1 and CDR2 from the germline V gene are MGHRA and YSYEKL. The length of the CDR3 is 15 residues. The CDR3 sequence is CASSHIIDRNYGYTF. Here the CDR3 DNA reads TGCGCCAGCAGCCATATTATTGACAGAAACTATGGCTACACCTTC.

The chain couples TRBV12-5 to TRBJ2-3; D unclear. CDR1 is LGHNT, CDR2 FRNRAP, per germline. The CDR3 sequence is 14 residues long. Trimming shortened V by 5 bases and J by 0 bases, and 9 bases separated the two germline ends. The CDR3 loop is CASGPTSSTDTQYF. The CDR3 nucleotides are TGTGCTAGTGGTCCTACTTCTAGCACAGATACGCAGTATTTT.

The chain carries TRBV13 and TRBJ1-1; 7 bases fit TRBD1. Germline V gene lookup returns CDR1 PRHDT and CDR2 FYEKMQ (reference sequence). The CDR3 is 15 amino acids. Trimming took 4 bases from V and 3 from J; bases not matched to a gene: 8. The CDR3 DNA follows: TGTGCCAGCAGCTCCCTGACAGGGTGGTACACTGAAGCTTTCTTT. This encodes CASSSLTGWYTEAFF.

The V call is TRBV11-3, the J call TRBJ2-1; 8 nucleotides align to TRBD2. V was pared by 0 bases and J by 6 bases, with 7 bases of the junction left unmatched. CDR3 length: 16 amino acids. Germline loops: CDR1 SGHNT, CDR2 YENEEA. The CDR3 here is CASSLDGETSGNEQFF. CDR3 DNA: TGTGCCAGCAGCTTAGATGGGGAAACTAGCGGCAATGAGCAGTTCTTC.

The chain has TRBV5-4 and TRBJ2-3, with D possibly being TRBD2 (6 bases). Germline V CDR1 and CDR2: SGHNT, YYREEE (reference sequence). Trimming stripped 3 bases from V and 1 base from J, with 9 bases between. CDR3 length: 14 amino acids. DNA of the CDR3: TGTGCCAGCAGCTCTAGACTAGGCACAGATACGCAGTATTTT. Its translation: CASSSRLGTDTQYF. Drawing the rest from reference TRBV5-4 and TRBJ2-3, the complete variable domain is ETGVTQSPTHLIKTRGQQVTLRCSSQSGHNTVSWYQQALGQGPQFIFQYYREEENGRGNFPPRFSGLQFPNYSSELNVNALELDDSALYLCASSSRLGTDTQYFGPGTRLTVL.